This T cell receptor (beta chain) was captured in a study of cytomegalovirus exposure and HLA in healthy donors. Overall study results and limits: There were reportedly fewer N-insertions in an Asian-associated ancestry cluster than the approximately 630-donor mean, in a later analysis.

Primers: 60 Vbeta forward and 13 Jbeta reverse. This table comes from immunoSEQ multiplex PCR, and its TCRdb copy is limited to in-frame clones, with some not included. Here the sample spans 110,000 or so clones, around 82% being singletons. For this clone: Antigen specificity is unknown.

CDR3 length: 14 amino acids. Germline V CDR1 and CDR2: SGHRS, YFSETQ. The V gene end was trimmed by 3 bases and the J gene end by 4 bases; junction bases not matched to a gene: 5. This receptor was obtained from a woman in her 30s in good health and CMV-seropositive. Source material: PBMCs. The gene calls are TRBV5-1 and TRBJ1-1, with 8 bases lining up with TRBD1. CDR3 DNA: TGCGCCAGCAGCTCGGACAGGGTGGGCACTGAAGCTTTCTTT. Its translation is CASSSDRVGTEAFF.